Presented here are 27 T cell receptor beta chains from one specimen sequenced in a study of human T cells and chemical hapten exposure. TCRdb redid the calling of the RACE reads with MiXCR, one entry per CDR3 protein. Of 150,000 to 200,000 distinct CDR3 sequences in the sample, 25% to 30% are singletons; the top ten hold just under 3%. Documented time point: pre-sensitization, week 0. As for treatment: therapeutic diphenylcyclopropenone sensitization with weekly scalp DPC. The source was whole blood, collected in connection with sensitization to the hapten diphenylcyclopropenone (DPC). Receptors were obtained from a young woman with alopecia areata. Some clones in this sample may be carry-over from other donors' samples.

This sequence joins TRBV5-1 and TRBJ2-5; tentative D call: TRBD2 (6 bases). V was shortened by 5 bases and J by 2 bases, with 13 bases between the two germline ends. Per germline, CDR1 SGHRS and CDR2 YFSETQ. This CDR3 is 14 amino acids long. This CDR3 reads CASREGFQQETQYF. The CDR3 nucleotides read TGCGCCAGCAGGGAGGGCTTCCAACAAGAGACCCAGTACTTC.

The V and J genes are TRBV28 and TRBJ1-1; 10 bases map to TRBD1. Germline V gene data show CDR1 as MDHEN and CDR2 as SYDVKM. The CDR3 consists of 15 residues. V gave up 5 bases and J gave up 4 bases; unmatched junction bases: 7. For the CDR3, the DNA is TGTGCCAGCAGTACGGGGGACAGGGGAGGCACTGAAGCTTTCTTT. Protein: CASSTGDRGGTEAFF.

The chain is built from TRBV2 and TRBJ2-3; unclear D gene. CDR3 length: 16 residues. Germline V gives CDR1 SNHLY, CDR2 FYNNEI. The ends were cut back, 6 bases at V and 0 bases at J, with 16 bases in the middle. The chain's CDR3 is CASRTFGGASTDTQYF. CDR3 coding DNA: TGTGCCAGCAGGACTTTTGGCGGAGCTAGCACAGATACGCAGTATTTT.

The table lists this clonotype with a few counts. The chain uses TRBV28 and TRBJ2-7; a weak D match, TRBD2 (6 bases). The V and J ends lost 6 bases and 3 bases respectively, with 12 bases between them. This CDR3 has 13 amino acids. Germline CDR1 reads MDHEN; CDR2 reads SYDVKM. This chain's CDR3 is CASRPGLNYEQYF. CDR3 DNA: TGTGCCAGCAGGCCGGGACTTAACTACGAGCAGTACTTC.

This clonotype showed up just a few times. The chain carries TRBV28 and TRBJ2-3; either TRBD1 or TRBD2 may supply D (5 bases each). Per germline, CDR1 MDHEN and CDR2 SYDVKM. With 2 bases removed from V and 5 bases from J, the gap between germline ends came to 14 bases. The CDR3 spans 15 residues. The CDR3 here is CASSLPGPLIDTQYF. The CDR3 coding sequence is TGTGCCAGCAGTTTACCGGGACCCCTCATAGATACGCAGTATTTT. Complete variable domain (other parts from reference TRBV28 and TRBJ2-3): DVKVTQSSRYLVKRTGEKVFLECVQDMDHENMFWYRQDPGLGLRLIYFSYDVKMKEKGDIPEGYSVSREKKERFSLILESASTNQTSMYLCASSLPGPLIDTQYFGPGTRLTVL.

The J gene is TRBJ2-5, the V gene TRBV2; D gene uncertain. The V gene lost 4 bases and the J gene lost 0 bases, with 9 bases spanning the gap. Germline values: CDR1 SNHLY, CDR2 FYNNEI. The CDR3 contains 14 residues. The CDR3 region has the DNA TGTGCCAGCAGTGGCGGAATCTACCAAGAGACCCAGTACTTC. Its protein product is CASSGGIYQETQYF.

The chain has TRBV20-1 and TRBJ2-7, with TRBD2 matching over 9 bases. Germline lookup yields CDR1 DFQATT and CDR2 SNEGSKA (reference sequence). V lost 0 bases to trimming and J lost 6 bases; unmatched junction nucleotides: 6. CDR3 length: 14 residues. This chain's CDR3 is CSAREVAGAGEQYF. CDR3 bases: TGCAGTGCTAGAGAGGTAGCGGGAGCGGGCGAGCAGTACTTC.

This rearrangement joins TRBV7-8 to TRBJ2-7, with D perhaps matching TRBD1 or TRBD2 (5 bases each). The CDR3 is made up of 15 amino acids. Trimming removed 8 bases at V and 0 bases at J, with 17 bases between. Germline values: CDR1 SGHVS, CDR2 FQNEAQ. The CDR3 coding sequence is TGTGCCAGCGGAACCCGGGACGGCAACTCCTACGAGCAGTACTTC. Translating it yields CASGTRDGNSYEQYF.

This rearrangement joins TRBV27 to TRBJ2-7; D is possibly TRBD2 (6 bases). V was clipped by 6 bases and J by 3 bases, with 12 bases between them. Germline loops: CDR1 MNHEY, CDR2 SMNVEV (reference sequence). This CDR3 is 13 amino acids long. The CDR3 DNA follows: TGTGCCAGCAGCGCGGGACTCGGCTACGAGCAGTACTTC. Translating gives CASSAGLGYEQYF.

The chain is built from TRBV10-2 and TRBJ1-2; D is uncertain. This CDR3 has 13 residues. With 2 bases removed from V and 5 bases from J, the gap between germline ends came to 9 bases. CDR1 WSHSY and CDR2 SAAADI come from the germline V gene. The CDR3 DNA sequence: TGCGCCAGCAGTGAGAAGATCGGGTATGGCTACACCTTC. It yields the protein CASSEKIGYGYTF.

This rearrangement joins TRBV6-2 or TRBV6-3 to TRBJ1-5; D unclear. The germline gives CDR1 MNHEY, CDR2 SVGEGT. The V end was cut by 6 bases, the J end by 3 bases, with 3 bases between. The CDR3 runs 11 residues. CDR3 residues: CASRSNQPQHF. CDR3 nucleotides: TGTGCCAGCAGGTCCAATCAGCCCCAGCATTTT.

This rearrangement joins TRBV6-1 to TRBJ1-1; D not resolved. The CDR3 sequence is 15 residues long. V dropped 7 bases and J dropped 1 base, with 16 bases sitting between them. Germline CDR1 reads MNHNS; CDR2 reads SASEGT. This CDR3 is CASIPPPPGNTEAFF. The CDR3 nucleotides are TGTGCCAGCATCCCCCCACCTCCGGGGAACACTGAAGCTTTCTTT.

The chain combines TRBV25-1 with TRBJ2-7; 11 bases fit TRBD1. With 6 bases clipped from V and 2 bases from J, the junction kept 15 bases outside the gene matches. CDR3 size: 18 residues. Per germline, CDR1 MGHDK and CDR2 SYGVNS. The CDR3 protein is CASSLPGTGGRGTYEQYF. The CDR3 DNA is TGTGCCAGCAGCTTACCCGGGACAGGGGGTAGGGGGACCTACGAGCAGTACTTC.

This clonotype was counted a few times. This rearrangement joins TRBV28 to TRBJ1-5; possible D gene TRBD1, 5 bases. CDR1 and CDR2 from the germline V gene are MDHEN and SYDVKM. The V gene lost 5 bases and the J gene lost 2 bases, with 16 bases spanning the gap. This CDR3 region has 16 residues. The CDR3 sequence: CASSTRDLAGNQPQHF. CDR3 nucleotides: TGTGCCAGCAGTACACGGGACCTAGCTGGCAATCAGCCCCAGCATTTT.

This chain connects TRBV11-1 to TRBJ2-7; D remains unclear. The V end was cut by 2 bases, the J end by 1 base, with 9 bases between. The CDR3 has 14 amino acids. From germline, CDR1 is SGHAT and CDR2 FQDESV (reference sequence). CDR3 DNA sequence: TGTGCCAGCAGCTTACAGCGTAGGTCCTACGAGCAGTACTTC. This sequence encodes CASSLQRRSYEQYF.

The chain has TRBV6-5 and TRBJ2-1; D is possibly TRBD1 or TRBD2 (5 bases each). CDR1 is MNHEY, CDR2 SVGAGI, per germline. CDR3 size: 11 residues. Deletions cut 8 bases from V and 9 bases from J, with 11 bases between. CDR3 loop: CASLGVGEQFF. CDR3 coding DNA: TGTGCCAGCTTGGGGGTAGGTGAGCAGTTCTTC.

V usage is TRBV6-1 and J usage is TRBJ2-5; D remains unclear. Germline lookup yields CDR1 MNHNS and CDR2 SASEGT. This CDR3 contains 12 residues. Trimming cost V 4 bases and J 4 bases, with 7 bases left between them. CDR3 amino acids: CASSVAAETQYF. DNA for the CDR3: TGTGCCAGCAGTGTTGCGGCAGAGACCCAGTACTTC.

The chain joins TRBV29-1 to TRBJ2-7; D is unclear. CDR3 size: 13 residues. Germline CDR1 reads SQVTM; CDR2 reads ANQGSEA. With 4 bases removed from V and 6 bases from J, the gap between germline ends came to 16 bases. In DNA form, the CDR3 reads TGCAGCGTTGTTGGCGCTACGAGCCCCGAGCAGTACTTC. Translated: CSVVGATSPEQYF.

This clonotype has at least ten counts. The genes are TRBV7-3 and TRBJ2-1; TRBD2 might be the D (6 bases). The V end was cut by 5 bases, the J end by 6 bases, with 23 bases between. The germline V gene encodes CDR1 SGHTA and CDR2 FQGTGA. The CDR3 runs to 17 residues. The chain's CDR3 is CASSRLGGDSAVNEQFF. CDR3 DNA sequence: TGTGCCAGCAGCCGCCTCGGAGGGGACTCCGCCGTCAATGAGCAGTTCTTC.

This clonotype was found a few times. This rearrangement joins TRBV28 to TRBJ1-1, with D maybe TRBD1 (6 bases). Trimming left V 4 bases short and J 7 bases short, with 19 bases between. The CDR3 loop spans 15 amino acids. Germline V CDR1 and CDR2: MDHEN, SYDVKM. The CDR3 region has the DNA TGTGCCAGCAGTTCCCCTTCCCGGGACACCCGTGAAGCTTTCTTT. It specifies CASSSPSRDTREAFF.

This clonotype appeared many times. The rearrangement joins TRBV20-1 to TRBJ1-5; D perhaps matches TRBD1 (6 bases). V was cut by 5 bases and J by 3 bases, with 11 bases left in between. The CDR3 is 13 residues long. CDR1 is DFQATT, CDR2 SNEGSKA, per germline (reference sequence). The chain's CDR3 is CSAATGPNQPQHF. The CDR3 DNA is TGCAGTGCTGCAACAGGGCCCAATCAGCCCCAGCATTTT.

The chain joins TRBV4-1 to TRBJ1-2, with 8 bases that match TRBD1. Germline-derived CDR1 and CDR2 are MGHRA and YSYEKL. Trimming cost V 0 bases and J 5 bases; bases outside gene matches: 5. The CDR3 is 15 amino acids. Here the CDR3 reads CASSQDDTGGYGYTF. CDR3 sequence (DNA): TGCGCCAGCAGCCAAGATGACACAGGGGGATATGGCTACACCTTC.

This clonotype was observed a handful of times. Here the CDR3 reads CASSLTDRGRNIQYF. Here the CDR3 DNA reads TGTGCCAGCAGTTTAACGGACAGGGGTCGTAACATTCAGTACTTC. This chain joins TRBV28 and TRBJ2-4, with 9 positions matching TRBD1. The CDR3 has 15 amino acids. V lost 2 bases, J lost 7 bases, and 6 bases stayed unmatched. The germline V gene encodes CDR1 MDHEN and CDR2 SYDVKM.

The chain couples TRBV7-2 to TRBJ2-2; 8 positions agree with TRBD1. The germline V gene encodes CDR1 SGHTA and CDR2 FQGNSA. The CDR3 runs to 15 residues. V was pared by 5 bases and J by 9 bases, with 11 bases of the junction left unmatched. The DNA for the CDR3 is TGTGCCAGCAGCCCGGGACAGGTCCAAGTCCGGGAGCTGTTTTTT. This codes for CASSPGQVQVRELFF.

This clonotype was seen a few times. The chain combines TRBV4-2 with TRBJ2-3; D gene unclear. This CDR3 spans 14 amino acids. CDR1 and CDR2 (germline): LGHNA, YNFKEQ. Deletions cut 0 bases from V and 5 bases from J, with 9 bases between. The CDR3: CASSQEGSQDTQYF. The CDR3 coding sequence is TGTGCCAGCAGCCAAGAGGGGTCCCAAGATACGCAGTATTTT.

This clonotype was counted between two and nine times. V usage is TRBV20-1 and J usage is TRBJ2-3; maybe TRBD1 (6 bases). V lost 5 bases and J 6 bases, leaving 9 bases between the germline ends. The CDR3 length is 11 residues. The germline V gene has CDR1 DFQATT and CDR2 SNEGSKA (reference sequence). CDR3 loop: CSARTEDTQYF. DNA for the CDR3: TGCAGTGCTCGGACAGAGGATACGCAGTATTTT.

This clonotype has only a few counts. The J gene is TRBJ2-6, the V gene TRBV7-6, with 9 bases identical to TRBD1. The V segment lost 5 bases and the J segment 1 base; nucleotides outside the gene matches: 12. Germline CDR1 and CDR2: SGHVS and FNYEAQ. The CDR3 spans 19 residues. The CDR3 DNA reads TGTGCCAGCAGCCTGTTCCCCCGGGACAGGGTTTCTGGGGCCAACGTCCTGACTTTC. This translates into CASSLFPRDRVSGANVLTF.